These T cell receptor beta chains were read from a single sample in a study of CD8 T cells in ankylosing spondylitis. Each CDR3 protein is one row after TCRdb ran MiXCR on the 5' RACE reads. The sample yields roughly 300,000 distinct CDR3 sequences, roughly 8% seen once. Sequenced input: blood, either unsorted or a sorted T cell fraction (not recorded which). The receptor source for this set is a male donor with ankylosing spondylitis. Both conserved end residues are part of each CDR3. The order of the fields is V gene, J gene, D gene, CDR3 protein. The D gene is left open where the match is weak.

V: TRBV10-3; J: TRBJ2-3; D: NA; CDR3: CAITALESTDTQYF
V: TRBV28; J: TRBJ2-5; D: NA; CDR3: CASSPTHKETQYF
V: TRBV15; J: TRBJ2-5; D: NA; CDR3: CATSRPGTLDF
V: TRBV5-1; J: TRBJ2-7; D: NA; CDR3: CASSPAPATSNEQYF
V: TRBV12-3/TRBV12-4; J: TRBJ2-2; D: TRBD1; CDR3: CASSRSLRGRSTVELFF
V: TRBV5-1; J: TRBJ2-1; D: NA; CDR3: CASSLARQGSFDEQFF
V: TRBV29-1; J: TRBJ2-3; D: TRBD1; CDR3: CSVARTGSGTDTQYF
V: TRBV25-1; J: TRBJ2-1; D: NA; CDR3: CASSVAAYNEQFF
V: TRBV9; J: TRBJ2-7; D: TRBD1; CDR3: CASSVAGQGTGEQYF
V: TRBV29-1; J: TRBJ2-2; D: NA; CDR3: CSVALGGELFF
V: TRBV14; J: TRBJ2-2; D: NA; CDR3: CASSQGTVPDNTGELFF
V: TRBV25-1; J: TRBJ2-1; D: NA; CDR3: CASRGLSPYNEQFF
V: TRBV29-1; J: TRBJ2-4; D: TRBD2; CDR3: CSVVRTSGRTAKNIQYF
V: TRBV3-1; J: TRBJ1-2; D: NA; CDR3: CASSQQNYGYTF
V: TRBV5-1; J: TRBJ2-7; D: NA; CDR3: CASYITGSYEQYF
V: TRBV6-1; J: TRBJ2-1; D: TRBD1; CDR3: CASRMGTASYNEQFF
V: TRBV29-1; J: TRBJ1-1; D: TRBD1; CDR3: CSVAYRGQVNTEAFF
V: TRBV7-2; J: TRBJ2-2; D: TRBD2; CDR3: CASSLIAGDTGELFF
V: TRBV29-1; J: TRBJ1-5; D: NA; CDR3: CSSAGGVGQPQHF
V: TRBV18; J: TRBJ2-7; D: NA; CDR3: CASSPGPPGQYF
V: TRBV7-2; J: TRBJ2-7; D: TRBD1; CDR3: CASSLARTGGESSYEQYF
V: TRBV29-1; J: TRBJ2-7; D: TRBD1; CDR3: CSVRTGQSSYEQYF
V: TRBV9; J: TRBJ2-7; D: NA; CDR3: CASSPGGRSYHEQYF
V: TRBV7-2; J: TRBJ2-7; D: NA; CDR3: CASSSSGFATNEQYF